The rows below give T cell receptor beta chains drawn from one sample of a study of blood T cell repertoires in COVID-19. Generated by immunoSEQ multiplex PCR, the TCRdb table keeps only in-frame clones and is missing some. The table includes 100,000 to 150,000 clones, around four fifths detected once. The sample taken for sequencing was peripheral blood. The source of these receptors is a man aged 55 to 70 with acute or convalescent COVID-19. CDR3s include the opening cysteine and the closing phenylalanine or tryptophan. A D gene is named only where the DNA matches it firmly. A clone size is listed for some rows: how often the clone was seen (once, few, many), or a class if it is expanded.

v_call,j_call,d_call,clone_size,cdr3_nt,cdr3_aa
TRBV24-1,TRBJ1-1,TRBD1,-,TGTGCCACCAGTGATTCTAGGGGGCTCACTGAAGCTTTCTTT,CATSDSRGLTEAFF
TRBV12-3/TRBV12-4,TRBJ2-3,-,-,TGTGCCAGCAGTGTTGGCGGGTTCGATACGCAGTATTTT,CASSVGGFDTQYF
TRBV10-3,TRBJ2-3,TRBD1,-,TGTGCCATCCGGGACAGGGACACAGATACGCAGTATTTT,CAIRDRDTDTQYF
TRBV9,TRBJ2-3,TRBD2,-,TGTGCCAGCAGTAGGGGACTAGATGAAGATACGCAGTATTTT,CASSRGLDEDTQYF
TRBV7-6,TRBJ1-1,-,-,TGTGCCAGCGGGAGAGATAACACTGAAGCTTTCTTT,CASGRDNTEAFF
TRBV4-2,TRBJ2-5,-,-,TGTGCCAGCAGCCAAGCGGGAGAGACCCAGTACTTC,CASSQAGETQYF
TRBV5-6,TRBJ2-1,TRBD2,-,TGTGCCAGCAGCTTGGTACTAGCGACCTACAATGAGCAGTTCTTC,CASSLVLATYNEQFF
TRBV6-6,TRBJ2-7,-,few,TGTGCCAGCAGTTATGGGGGCAGGTCCTACGAGCAGTACTTC,CASSYGGRSYEQYF
TRBV30,TRBJ1-4,-,once,TGTGCCTGGAGGGGCAGGACAAATGAAAAACTGTTTTTT,CAWRGRTNEKLFF
TRBV11-2,TRBJ1-2,TRBD1,-,TGTGCCAGCAGCTCGACAGACAGGGCTGGAGGCTACACCTTC,CASSSTDRAGGYTF
TRBV29-1,TRBJ2-1,TRBD2,-,TGCAGCGTAGCGGGAGGGACCTACAATGAGCAGTTCTTC,CSVAGGTYNEQFF
TRBV28,TRBJ1-3,TRBD1,-,TGTGCCAGCAGTACCGTCAGGGGGCTCTCTGGAAACACCATATATTTT,CASSTVRGLSGNTIYF
TRBV3-1/TRBV3-2,TRBJ1-6,TRBD1,-,TGTGCCAGCAGCCAGGGACAGTTTAATTCACCCCTCCACTTT,CASSQGQFNSPLHF
TRBV29-1,TRBJ1-1,-,-,TGCAGCGTTGAAGAGAGTCCGAACACTGAAGCTTTCTTT,CSVEESPNTEAFF
TRBV2,TRBJ1-1,-,once,TGTGCCAGCAGTCGGTGGAACACTGAAGCTTTCTTT,CASSRWNTEAFF
TRBV3-1/TRBV3-2,TRBJ2-1,TRBD2,once,TGTGCCAGCAGCCAAGCCCGGTTTGGCGGGGGGGCCTACAATGAGCAGTTCTTC,CASSQARFGGGAYNEQFF
TRBV20-1,TRBJ1-1,-,-,TGCAGTGCTTACATGAACACTGAAGCTTTCTTT,CSAYMNTEAFF
TRBV5-1,TRBJ2-1,-,-,TGCGCCAGCACAACATACCCCGGGACTTCGGTTCAGAATGAGCAGTTCTTC,CASTTYPGTSVQNEQFF
TRBV15,TRBJ1-6,TRBD1,-,TGTGCCACCAGCCGACAGGGTCCATCTAATTCACCCCTCCACTTT,CATSRQGPSNSPLHF
TRBV12-5,TRBJ1-1,-,few,TGTGCTAGTGGCCCGACGGGGATCTCTGAAGCTTTCTTT,CASGPTGISEAFF